One sample yielded the 23 T cell receptor beta chains listed below, sequenced in a study of CD8+ T cells in alopecia areata. Noted treatment: oral pan-JAK inhibitor, 5-10 mg twice daily. Extracted RNA was reverse transcribed into cDNA, the sequencing template. The method was immunoSEQ multiplex PCR; TCRdb's version includes in-frame clones alone and lacks a portion of them. The table shows about 180,000 clones, with roughly 50% occurring only once. Sequences were derived from CD4+ T cells sorted from blood, sampled around week 55, from a patient treated with tofacitinib. The receptors derive from a human donor with alopecia areata.

This clone was seen a handful of times. V and J are TRBV29-1 and TRBJ2-7, with 8 positions matching TRBD1. The CDR3 covers 13 residues. Germline-derived CDR1 and CDR2 are SQVTM and ANQGSEA. With V trimmed by 6 bases and J by 0 bases, 4 bases remained unmatched. CDR3 sequence reads: CSVGQGFSYEQYF. The CDR3 region has the DNA TGCAGCGTCGGACAGGGATTCTCCTACGAGCAGTACTTC.

This clone was picked up a small number of times. The CDR3 DNA follows: TGTGCCACCAATCAGGGGTTAGGGGGCCAAGAGACCCAGTACTTC. It encodes CATNQGLGGQETQYF. This chain links TRBV15 with TRBJ2-5, with a weak D call TRBD1 (6 bases). The CDR3 is 15 residues long. The V end lost 7 bases, the J end lost 1 base, and 16 bases lay between the germline ends. Germline values: CDR1 LNHNV, CDR2 YYDKDF (reference sequence).

The V gene is TRBV27, the J gene TRBJ1-1; the match to TRBD1 covers 10 bases. Looked up from germline, CDR1 is MNHEY and CDR2 is SMNVEV (reference sequence). V trimming: 7 bases; J trimming: 10 bases; junction bases outside the gene matches: 9. This CDR3 comprises 13 residues. The CDR3 sequence: CASTQGTGDGAFF. In DNA form, the CDR3 reads TGTGCCAGCACTCAAGGGACAGGGGATGGAGCTTTCTTT.

The table lists this clone with a few counts. V is TRBV7-9 and J is TRBJ2-5; D is uncertain. Germline V gives CDR1 SEHNR, CDR2 FQNEAQ (reference sequence). Trimming took off 8 bases at V and 5 bases at J, with 9 bases between the two ends. CDR3 length equals 11 residues. In DNA form, the CDR3 reads TGTGCCAGCCGCCATCAGGAGACCCAGTACTTC. This encodes CASRHQETQYF.

As regards this clone: The sample carries other DNA sequences with the same CDR3. The chain joins TRBV5-1 to TRBJ1-1; 7 nucleotides line up with TRBD1. The CDR3 extends over 14 amino acids. V was pared by 0 bases and J by 3 bases, with 2 bases of the junction left unmatched. Germline lookup yields CDR1 SGHRS and CDR2 YFSETQ. The CDR3 DNA is TGCGCCAGCAGCTTGGACAGGGGCGACACTGAAGCTTTCTTT. It codes for CASSLDRGDTEAFF.

The genes are TRBV7-9 and TRBJ2-7; no firm D call. Germline V gene sequence: CDR1 SEHNR, CDR2 FQNEAQ (reference sequence). The CDR3 extends over 15 amino acids. With 5 bases removed from V and 7 bases from J, the gap between germline ends came to 21 bases. The CDR3 is CASSPLRNSMGEQYF. The CDR3, as DNA: TGTGCCAGCAGCCCTCTTCGTAACTCGATGGGGGAGCAGTACTTC.

The gene calls are TRBV6-5 and TRBJ2-7; D gene ambiguous. The CDR3 runs 11 residues. The germline V gene encodes CDR1 MNHEY and CDR2 SVGAGI. V lost 2 bases and J 7 bases, leaving 6 bases between the germline ends. The DNA of the CDR3 is TGTGCCAGCAGTTACCTGCGGGAGCAGTACTTC. Its translation is CASSYLREQYF.

The chain joins TRBV9 to TRBJ1-2; 8 bases are shared with TRBD1. V gave up 9 bases and J gave up 4 bases; unmatched junction bases: 2. CDR3 length equals 11 residues. CDR1 and CDR2 (germline): SGDLS, YYNGEE. The CDR3 DNA is TGTGCCACAGGGGGCAGCTATGGCTACACCTTC. Its protein is CATGGSYGYTF.

The V call is TRBV30, the J call TRBJ2-1, with TRBD2 matching over 8 bases. The CDR3 totals 13 residues. Germline V gene data show CDR1 as GTSNPN and CDR2 as SVGIG (reference sequence). The J segment lost 9 bases and the V segment lost 7 bases, leaving 11 bases of the junction unmatched. CDR3 in amino acids: CASGRRGAGEQFF. The DNA for the CDR3 is TGTGCCTCAGGAAGGCGGGGGGCTGGTGAGCAGTTCTTC.

The J gene is TRBJ2-3, the V gene TRBV29-1; TRBD1 or TRBD2 may be the D gene (5 bases each). Trimming shortened V by 7 bases and J by 0 bases, and 11 bases separated the two germline ends. The germline V gene has CDR1 SQVTM and CDR2 ANQGSEA. The CDR3 totals 13 residues. CDR3 in amino acids: CSGGKTSTDTQYF. In nucleotides, the CDR3 is TGCAGCGGGGGGAAAACTAGCACAGATACGCAGTATTTT.

J is TRBJ2-2 and V is TRBV29-1, with TRBD1 matching over 7 bases. The germline gives CDR1 SQVTM, CDR2 ANQGSEA. V was pared by 4 bases and J by 6 bases, with 14 bases of the junction left unmatched. The CDR3 has 16 amino acids. The CDR3 DNA follows: TGCAGCGTTGCCAGACTGGACAGGCAGGGGCCCGGGGAGCTGTTTTTT. This sequence encodes CSVARLDRQGPGELFF.

The chain employs TRBV9 and TRBJ2-6; tentatively, D is TRBD1 or TRBD2 (5 bases each). The CDR3 has 20 amino acids. CDR1 is SGDLS, CDR2 YYNGEE, per germline. V was shortened by 5 bases and J by 0 bases, with 24 bases between the two germline ends. CDR3 in amino acids: CASRGGGSGPPNSGANVLTF. The DNA of the CDR3 is TGTGCCAGCAGGGGTGGGGGAAGTGGCCCTCCAAACTCTGGGGCCAACGTCCTGACTTTC.

Only a few counts were recorded for this clone. The chain has TRBV10-3 and TRBJ1-5, with 7 bases matching TRBD1. Germline CDR1 reads ENHRY; CDR2 reads SYGVKD. This CDR3 spans 15 amino acids. The V gene end was trimmed by 0 bases and the J gene end by 4 bases; junction bases not matched to a gene: 3. CDR3 region: CAISESRDSNQPQHF. The CDR3, as DNA: TGTGCCATCAGTGAGTCGAGGGACAGTAATCAGCCCCAGCATTTT.

The chain is built from TRBV4-1 and TRBJ2-3, with D perhaps TRBD1 (6 bases). Germline CDR1 MGHRA, CDR2 YSYEKL. The CDR3 is made up of 14 amino acids. The germline V and J ends were trimmed by 4 bases and 0 bases, with 8 bases remaining between them. The CDR3 is CASSRDTSTDTQYF. The CDR3 coding sequence is TGCGCCAGCAGCCGGGACACTAGCACAGATACGCAGTATTTT.

The J gene is TRBJ2-1, the V gene TRBV7-9, with a tentative D call TRBD2 (6 bases). The CDR3 contains 18 residues. V was shortened by 1 base and J by 10 bases, with 26 bases between the two germline ends. The germline V gene has CDR1 SEHNR and CDR2 FQNEAQ (reference sequence). DNA of the CDR3: TGTGCCAGCAGCTTAGTTGTGGGCGCGGGCCGTCCCCGGGAGGAGCAGTTCTTC. Encoded protein: CASSLVVGAGRPREEQFF.

This clone has a handful of counts. One end of the junction is discordant with germline, which a read error may explain. Distinct nucleotide sequences in the sample also encode this CDR3. This chain links TRBV5-1 with TRBJ2-1, with D unresolved. The CDR3 covers 11 residues. CDR1 and CDR2 from the germline V gene are SGHRS and YFSETQ. CDR3 sequence: CASSLDNEQFF. The CDR3 DNA follows: TGCGCCAGCAGCTTGGACAACGAGCAGTTCTTC.

The chain combines TRBV6-1 with TRBJ2-5; the D is unclear. The CDR3 is 13 amino acids. Germline assignment: CDR1 MNHNS and CDR2 SASEGT. V lost 2 bases and J lost 7, with 11 bases in between. In DNA form, the CDR3 reads TGTGCCAGCAGTGAAAGAGGTTTGGGGACCCAGTACTTC. Its protein is CASSERGLGTQYF.

V and J are TRBV7-6 and TRBJ2-5; D ambiguous. Germline V CDR1 and CDR2: SGHVS, FNYEAQ. The CDR3 runs 15 residues. Trimming left V 0 bases short and J 1 base short, with 9 bases between. CDR3 DNA sequence: TGTGCCAGCAGCTTAGCCTGGCGAATCCAAGAGACCCAGTACTTC. Amino acids: CASSLAWRIQETQYF.

The V and J genes are TRBV30 and TRBJ2-1, with 8 bases matching TRBD1. V was clipped by 1 base and J by 3 bases; unmatched bases: 2. CDR3 length: 14 residues. From germline, CDR1 is GTSNPN and CDR2 SVGIG (reference sequence). CDR3 sequence reads: CAWSDRGNYNEQFF. CDR3 DNA: TGTGCCTGGAGTGACAGGGGGAACTACAATGAGCAGTTCTTC.

The chain joins TRBV30 to TRBJ2-3; D might be TRBD1 (5 bases). Germline lookup yields CDR1 GTSNPN and CDR2 SVGIG (reference sequence). The CDR3 sequence is 16 residues long. V was clipped by 1 base and J by 0 bases, with 14 bases between them. CDR3 residues: CAWSGQGGPSTDTQYF. In DNA form, the CDR3 reads TGTGCCTGGAGTGGTCAGGGCGGCCCTAGCACAGATACGCAGTATTTT.

CDR3 residues: CASSPRQHTEAFF. The CDR3 nucleotides read TGTGCCAGCAGCCCCCGACAGCACACTGAAGCTTTCTTT. This chain links TRBV7-2 with TRBJ1-1; maybe TRBD1 (5 bases). CDR3 length equals 13 residues. From germline, CDR1 is SGHTA and CDR2 FQGNSA. V was clipped by 5 bases and J by 3 bases, with 10 bases between them. The full variable domain, rest sourced from reference TRBV7-2 and TRBJ1-1, is GAGVSQSPSNKVTEKGKDVELRCDPISGHTALYWYRQSLGQGLEFLIYFQGNSAPDKSGLPSDRFSAERTGGSVSTLTIQRTQQEDSAVYLCASSPRQHTEAFFGQGTRLTVV.

This clone was observed a handful of times. CDR3 sequence reads: CSVNRGAGETQYF. In DNA, the CDR3 is TGCAGCGTTAACCGGGGAGCGGGAGAGACCCAGTACTTC. The J gene is TRBJ2-5, the V gene TRBV29-1; D is possibly TRBD2 (6 bases). The V end lost 5 bases, the J end lost 4 bases, and 14 bases lay between the germline ends. Germline lookup yields CDR1 SQVTM and CDR2 ANQGSEA. The CDR3 is made up of 13 amino acids.

V is TRBV14 and J is TRBJ1-1; the D is unclear. The CDR3 runs 11 residues. The V gene's germline CDR1 is SGHDN and CDR2 FVKESK. V lost 4 bases, J lost 6 bases, and 6 bases lay in between. CDR3 coding DNA: TGTGCCAGCAGCCCGTATCCTGAAGCTTTCTTT. Translated, it gives CASSPYPEAFF.